This T cell receptor beta chain appears in the sequencing data of a study of T-cell reconstitution after alpha-beta-depleted transplantation in children. Findings and caveats of the study: T-cell numbers and diversity one year post-transplant derived largely from freshly generated T cells. Day-60 TCRbeta diversity that was high in some patients was derived from surviving recipient T cells and thymic progenitors. Reports say that about two months after transplant, the alpha-beta T cells came out of several hundred graft clones that had expanded.

This clonotype was detected ten times or more. The antigen remains undetermined. Unique molecular identifiers tagged the TCRbeta library. MiXCR was run by TCRdb on the PCR reads, yielding one entry per CDR3 protein. The sample includes roughly 70,000 distinct CDR3 sequences, 4.9% of them seen just once. The TCR originated in a boy younger than two who had a stem cell transplant for acute myeloid leukemia, so the T cells may come from the graft donor. Sequencing used PBMCs, mostly from graft donor cells, obtained 180 days after TCRalphabeta/CD19-depleted stem cell transplant.

This chain's CDR3 is CASSLARGSINEKLFF. In DNA, the CDR3 is TGTGCCAGCAGTTTAGCCCGGGGGTCAATTAATGAAAAACTGTTTTTT. The chain recombines TRBV12-3 or TRBV12-4 with TRBJ1-4; D possibly corresponds to TRBD1 (5 bases). V dropped 0 bases and J dropped 4 bases, with 12 bases sitting between them. The length of the CDR3 is 16 residues.